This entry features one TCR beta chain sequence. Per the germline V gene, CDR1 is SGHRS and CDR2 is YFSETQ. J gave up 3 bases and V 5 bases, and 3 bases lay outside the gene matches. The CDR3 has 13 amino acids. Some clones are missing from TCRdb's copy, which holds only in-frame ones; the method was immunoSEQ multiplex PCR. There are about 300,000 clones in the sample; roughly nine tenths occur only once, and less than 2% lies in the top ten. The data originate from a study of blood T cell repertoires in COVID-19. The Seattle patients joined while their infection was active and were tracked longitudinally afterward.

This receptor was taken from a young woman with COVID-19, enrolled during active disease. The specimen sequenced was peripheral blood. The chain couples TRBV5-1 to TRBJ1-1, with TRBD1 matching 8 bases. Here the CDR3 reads CASREDRDTEAFF. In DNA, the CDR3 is TGCGCCAGCAGAGAGGACAGGGACACTGAAGCTTTCTTT.